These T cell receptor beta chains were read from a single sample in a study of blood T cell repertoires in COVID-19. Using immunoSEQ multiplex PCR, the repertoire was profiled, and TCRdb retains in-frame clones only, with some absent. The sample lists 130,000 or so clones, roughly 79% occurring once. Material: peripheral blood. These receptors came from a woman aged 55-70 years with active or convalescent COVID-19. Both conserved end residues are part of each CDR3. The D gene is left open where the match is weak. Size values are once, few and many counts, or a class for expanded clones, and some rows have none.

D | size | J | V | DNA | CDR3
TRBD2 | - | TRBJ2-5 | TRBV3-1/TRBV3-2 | TGTGCCAGCAGTCGGACACTCACTAGCGGGAGGGGGGAGACCCAGTACTTC | CASSRTLTSGRGETQYF
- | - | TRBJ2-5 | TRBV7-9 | TGTGCCAGCAGCTTAACGGTGGAGACCCAGTACTTC | CASSLTVETQYF
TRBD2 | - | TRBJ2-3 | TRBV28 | TGTGCCAGCATACCCACTAGCGGGGGTGCGGATACGCAGTATTTT | CASIPTSGGADTQYF
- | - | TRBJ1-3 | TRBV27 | TGTGCCAGCAGCCAGTTGGGGGGCTCTGGAAACACCATATATTTT | CASSQLGGSGNTIYF
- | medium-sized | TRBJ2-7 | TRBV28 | TGTGCCAGCAGTTTAATAGAGTGGACAGTCCCCTCCTACGAGCAGTACTTC | CASSLIEWTVPSYEQYF
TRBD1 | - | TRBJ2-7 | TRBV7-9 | TGTGCCAGCAGCTTATTGGTATCGGGACAGGGGTACGAGCAGTACTTC | CASSLLVSGQGYEQYF
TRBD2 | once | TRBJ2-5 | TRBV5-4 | TGTGCCAGCAGCTCCAACCCCGGGACTAGCGGGTGGGAGACCCAGTACTTC | CASSSNPGTSGWETQYF
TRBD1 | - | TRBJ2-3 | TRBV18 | TGTGCCAGCTCACCAAGGGACAGACTCACAGATACGCAGTATTTT | CASSPRDRLTDTQYF
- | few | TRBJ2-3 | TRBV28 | TGTGCCAGCAGTTTAAGCGGGCACACAGATACGCAGTATTTT | CASSLSGHTDTQYF
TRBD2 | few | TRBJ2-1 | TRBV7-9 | TGTGCCAGCCGCGTGAGCGGGAGTTGGAGTGAGCAGTTCTTC | CASRVSGSWSEQFF
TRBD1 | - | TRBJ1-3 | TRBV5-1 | TGCGCCAGTAGACAGGGGGATAAATCTGGAAACACCATATATTTT | CASRQGDKSGNTIYF
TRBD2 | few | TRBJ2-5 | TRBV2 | TGTGCCAGCAGTAAGGGACTAGCGGGGGGTGAAGAGACCCAGTACTTC | CASSKGLAGGEETQYF
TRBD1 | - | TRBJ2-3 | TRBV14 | TGTGCCAGCAGCCTCGGACAGGGGAGAACAGATACGCAGTATTTT | CASSLGQGRTDTQYF
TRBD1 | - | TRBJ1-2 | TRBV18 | TGTGCCAGCTCACCGACTGGACAGGCTGACTATGGCTACACCTTC | CASSPTGQADYGYTF
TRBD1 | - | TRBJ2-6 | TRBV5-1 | TGCGCCAGCAGCTTAACGGACAGGGGCGCCGGGGCCAACGTCCTGACTTTC | CASSLTDRGAGANVLTF
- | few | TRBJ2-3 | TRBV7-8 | TGTGCCAGCAGCTTAGTCACGGGACATAGCACAGATACGCAGTATTTT | CASSLVTGHSTDTQYF
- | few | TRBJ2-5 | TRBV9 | TGTGCCAGCAGCGTAGCTACGGGCAGGGCAGAGACCCAGTACTTC | CASSVATGRAETQYF
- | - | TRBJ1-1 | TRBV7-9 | TGTGCCAGCAGCTTAAGCGGGGCCCGCACTGAAGCTTTCTTT | CASSLSGARTEAFF
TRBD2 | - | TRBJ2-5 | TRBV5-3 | TGTGCCAGAAGCTTTCTCGACGGGGGGGAGAGGGAGACCCAGTACTTC | CARSFLDGGERETQYF
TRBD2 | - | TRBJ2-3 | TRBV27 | TGTGCCAGCAGTTTAGCGAGCGGGGGGCCAGGTACGCAGTATTTT | CASSLASGGPGTQYF
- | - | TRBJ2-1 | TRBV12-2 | TGTGCAAGTCGCTTTCGGCTCTATGACACCCCCTCCTACAATGAGCAGTTCTTC | CASRFRLYDTPSYNEQFF
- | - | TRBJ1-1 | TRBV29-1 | TGCAGCGTTGGCCGGGGGAACACTGAAGCTTTCTTT | CSVGRGNTEAFF
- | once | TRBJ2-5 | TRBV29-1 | TGCAGCGTTGAAGACCCACCGGGGGAGACCCAGTACTTC | CSVEDPPGETQYF
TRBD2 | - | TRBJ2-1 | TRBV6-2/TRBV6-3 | TGTGCCAGCAGTCGGCGGACTAGCGGGAACTCCTACAATGAGCAGTTCTTC | CASSRRTSGNSYNEQFF
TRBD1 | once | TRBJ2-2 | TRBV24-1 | TGTGCCACCAGTGATCCACAGGGGACCGCCTTAGGAGGGGAGCTGTTTTTT | CATSDPQGTALGGELFF
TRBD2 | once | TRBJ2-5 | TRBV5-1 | TGCGCCAGCAGCTTGGCGTCTAGCGGGGTAGAGACCCAGTACTTC | CASSLASSGVETQYF
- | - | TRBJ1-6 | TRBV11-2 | TGTGCCAGCAGCTTAATATTGGCAGGGGATTCACCCCTCCACTTT | CASSLILAGDSPLHF
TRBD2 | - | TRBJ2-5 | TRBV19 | TGTGCCAGTAACGGCGGGGGGGCCTCATTGGAGACCCAGTACTTC | CASNGGGASLETQYF
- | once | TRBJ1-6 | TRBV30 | TGTGCCTGGAGAAACAGAGAGGGTAATTCACCCCTCCACTTT | CAWRNREGNSPLHF
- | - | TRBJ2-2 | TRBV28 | TGTGCCAGCAGTTTAGCCGGGAACACCGGGGAGCTGTTTTTT | CASSLAGNTGELFF
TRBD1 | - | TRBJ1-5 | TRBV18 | TGTGCCAGCTCCTACGACAGGGGGGGGAATCAGCCCCAGCATTTT | CASSYDRGGNQPQHF
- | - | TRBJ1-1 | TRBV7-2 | TGTGCCAGCAGCTCCGTCCCGGGGACTGAAGCTTTCTTT | CASSSVPGTEAFF
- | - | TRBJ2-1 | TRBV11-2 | TGTGCCAGCAGCTTAGATTTTCGGAGTGACAATGAGCAGTTCTTC | CASSLDFRSDNEQFF
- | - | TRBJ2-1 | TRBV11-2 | TGTGCCAGCAGCTTAGGGCGGGGGCCAAATGAGCAGTTCTTC | CASSLGRGPNEQFF
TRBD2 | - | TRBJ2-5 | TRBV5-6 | TGTGCCAGCAGCTACGGTTCGGGACTAGGAGAGACCCAGTACTTC | CASSYGSGLGETQYF
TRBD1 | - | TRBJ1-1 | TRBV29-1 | TGCAGCGTCGAGGGAGACAGGGTGGCGAACACTGAAGCTTTCTTT | CSVEGDRVANTEAFF
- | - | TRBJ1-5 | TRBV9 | TGTGCCAGCAGCGTGGAAGGGGCCAACAATCAGCCCCAGCATTTT | CASSVEGANNQPQHF
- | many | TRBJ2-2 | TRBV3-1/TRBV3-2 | TGTGCCAGCAGCCAAGTCCAGGGCCCGCGCCGGGAGCTGTTTTTT | CASSQVQGPRRELFF
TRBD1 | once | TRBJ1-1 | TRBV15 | TGTGCCACCAGCAGAGATAACAGGGGTCCGTCTTTCTTT | CATSRDNRGPSFF
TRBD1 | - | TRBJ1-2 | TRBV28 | TGTGCCAGCAGCGATACCGGGACAGTAAACTATGGCTACACCTTC | CASSDTGTVNYGYTF
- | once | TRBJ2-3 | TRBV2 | TGTGCCAGCAGTTCTATTCTAGTAGAGGATGGAGATACGCAGTATTTT | CASSSILVEDGDTQYF
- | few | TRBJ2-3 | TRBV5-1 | TGCGCCAGCAGCTTGGAGGCGGGAGATACGCAGTATTTT | CASSLEAGDTQYF
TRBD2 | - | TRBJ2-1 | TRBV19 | TGTGCCAGTAGTATGGGACTAGCGGGAAAGCATGAGCAGTTCTTC | CASSMGLAGKHEQFF
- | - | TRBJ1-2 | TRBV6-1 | TGTGCCAGCAGTGAAGCCGGACAGATTGGCTACACCTTC | CASSEAGQIGYTF
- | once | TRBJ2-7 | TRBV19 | TGTGCCAGTAGTATGTACAGGGAATCCGTTGACGAGCAGTACTTC | CASSMYRESVDEQYF
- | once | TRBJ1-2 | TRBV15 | TGTGCCACCAGCAGAGATTTACAGGGAAATGGCTACACCTTC | CATSRDLQGNGYTF
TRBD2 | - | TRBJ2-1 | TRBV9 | TGTGCCAGCAGCCTAACTAGCGGGCCCTACAATGAGCAGTTCTTC | CASSLTSGPYNEQFF
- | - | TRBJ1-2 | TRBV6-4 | TGTGCCAGCAGCCCCCAGGGTGCGAGCTATGGCTACACCTTC | CASSPQGASYGYTF
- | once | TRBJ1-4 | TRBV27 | TGTGCCAGCAGTCGCACAGGGAGAGATGATGAAAAACTGTTTTTT | CASSRTGRDDEKLFF
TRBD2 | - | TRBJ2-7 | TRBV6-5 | TGTGCCAGCACTAGGACTAGCGTTTACGAGCAGTACTTC | CASTRTSVYEQYF
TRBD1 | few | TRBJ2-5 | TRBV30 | TGTGCCTGGAGTGCAGGGTGGGGACAGGAGTACCAAGAGACCCAGTACTTC | CAWSAGWGQEYQETQYF
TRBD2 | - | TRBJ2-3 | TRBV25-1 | TGTGCCAGCAGTGAACTCGCGGGGGTTGACACAGATACGCAGTATTTT | CASSELAGVDTDTQYF